This T cell receptor beta chain came from a study of blood T cell repertoires in COVID-19. Study summary: Donors in the United States, Italy and Spain gave samples during acute or convalescent COVID-19. Nucleic acid was either cDNA or gDNA, and it came from T cells, B-cell-depleted T cells, or PBMCs.

Original processing notes: For nucleated cells, counts were estimated from reference gene primer amplification. Sequencing was performed with immunoSEQ multiplex PCR; in TCRdb, only in-frame clones are kept and a portion is missing. The V and J calls and clone size are taken from that table; D and trimming were inferred from the DNA. The sample records 170,000 or so clones, roughly 89% being singletons. CDR1 is MNHNS, CDR2 SASEGT, per germline. The CDR3 loop spans 15 amino acids. Unmatched junction bases numbered 2, after V lost 2 bases and J lost 1 base. The clonotype was recovered from a woman aged 18-30 years who had recovered from COVID-19. Sequenced: peripheral blood. The chain joins TRBV6-1 to TRBJ2-1; 7 bases are shared with TRBD2. The CDR3 sequence: CASSESGGSYNEQFF. DNA for the CDR3: TGTGCCAGCAGTGAATCGGGAGGTTCCTACAATGAGCAGTTCTTC.